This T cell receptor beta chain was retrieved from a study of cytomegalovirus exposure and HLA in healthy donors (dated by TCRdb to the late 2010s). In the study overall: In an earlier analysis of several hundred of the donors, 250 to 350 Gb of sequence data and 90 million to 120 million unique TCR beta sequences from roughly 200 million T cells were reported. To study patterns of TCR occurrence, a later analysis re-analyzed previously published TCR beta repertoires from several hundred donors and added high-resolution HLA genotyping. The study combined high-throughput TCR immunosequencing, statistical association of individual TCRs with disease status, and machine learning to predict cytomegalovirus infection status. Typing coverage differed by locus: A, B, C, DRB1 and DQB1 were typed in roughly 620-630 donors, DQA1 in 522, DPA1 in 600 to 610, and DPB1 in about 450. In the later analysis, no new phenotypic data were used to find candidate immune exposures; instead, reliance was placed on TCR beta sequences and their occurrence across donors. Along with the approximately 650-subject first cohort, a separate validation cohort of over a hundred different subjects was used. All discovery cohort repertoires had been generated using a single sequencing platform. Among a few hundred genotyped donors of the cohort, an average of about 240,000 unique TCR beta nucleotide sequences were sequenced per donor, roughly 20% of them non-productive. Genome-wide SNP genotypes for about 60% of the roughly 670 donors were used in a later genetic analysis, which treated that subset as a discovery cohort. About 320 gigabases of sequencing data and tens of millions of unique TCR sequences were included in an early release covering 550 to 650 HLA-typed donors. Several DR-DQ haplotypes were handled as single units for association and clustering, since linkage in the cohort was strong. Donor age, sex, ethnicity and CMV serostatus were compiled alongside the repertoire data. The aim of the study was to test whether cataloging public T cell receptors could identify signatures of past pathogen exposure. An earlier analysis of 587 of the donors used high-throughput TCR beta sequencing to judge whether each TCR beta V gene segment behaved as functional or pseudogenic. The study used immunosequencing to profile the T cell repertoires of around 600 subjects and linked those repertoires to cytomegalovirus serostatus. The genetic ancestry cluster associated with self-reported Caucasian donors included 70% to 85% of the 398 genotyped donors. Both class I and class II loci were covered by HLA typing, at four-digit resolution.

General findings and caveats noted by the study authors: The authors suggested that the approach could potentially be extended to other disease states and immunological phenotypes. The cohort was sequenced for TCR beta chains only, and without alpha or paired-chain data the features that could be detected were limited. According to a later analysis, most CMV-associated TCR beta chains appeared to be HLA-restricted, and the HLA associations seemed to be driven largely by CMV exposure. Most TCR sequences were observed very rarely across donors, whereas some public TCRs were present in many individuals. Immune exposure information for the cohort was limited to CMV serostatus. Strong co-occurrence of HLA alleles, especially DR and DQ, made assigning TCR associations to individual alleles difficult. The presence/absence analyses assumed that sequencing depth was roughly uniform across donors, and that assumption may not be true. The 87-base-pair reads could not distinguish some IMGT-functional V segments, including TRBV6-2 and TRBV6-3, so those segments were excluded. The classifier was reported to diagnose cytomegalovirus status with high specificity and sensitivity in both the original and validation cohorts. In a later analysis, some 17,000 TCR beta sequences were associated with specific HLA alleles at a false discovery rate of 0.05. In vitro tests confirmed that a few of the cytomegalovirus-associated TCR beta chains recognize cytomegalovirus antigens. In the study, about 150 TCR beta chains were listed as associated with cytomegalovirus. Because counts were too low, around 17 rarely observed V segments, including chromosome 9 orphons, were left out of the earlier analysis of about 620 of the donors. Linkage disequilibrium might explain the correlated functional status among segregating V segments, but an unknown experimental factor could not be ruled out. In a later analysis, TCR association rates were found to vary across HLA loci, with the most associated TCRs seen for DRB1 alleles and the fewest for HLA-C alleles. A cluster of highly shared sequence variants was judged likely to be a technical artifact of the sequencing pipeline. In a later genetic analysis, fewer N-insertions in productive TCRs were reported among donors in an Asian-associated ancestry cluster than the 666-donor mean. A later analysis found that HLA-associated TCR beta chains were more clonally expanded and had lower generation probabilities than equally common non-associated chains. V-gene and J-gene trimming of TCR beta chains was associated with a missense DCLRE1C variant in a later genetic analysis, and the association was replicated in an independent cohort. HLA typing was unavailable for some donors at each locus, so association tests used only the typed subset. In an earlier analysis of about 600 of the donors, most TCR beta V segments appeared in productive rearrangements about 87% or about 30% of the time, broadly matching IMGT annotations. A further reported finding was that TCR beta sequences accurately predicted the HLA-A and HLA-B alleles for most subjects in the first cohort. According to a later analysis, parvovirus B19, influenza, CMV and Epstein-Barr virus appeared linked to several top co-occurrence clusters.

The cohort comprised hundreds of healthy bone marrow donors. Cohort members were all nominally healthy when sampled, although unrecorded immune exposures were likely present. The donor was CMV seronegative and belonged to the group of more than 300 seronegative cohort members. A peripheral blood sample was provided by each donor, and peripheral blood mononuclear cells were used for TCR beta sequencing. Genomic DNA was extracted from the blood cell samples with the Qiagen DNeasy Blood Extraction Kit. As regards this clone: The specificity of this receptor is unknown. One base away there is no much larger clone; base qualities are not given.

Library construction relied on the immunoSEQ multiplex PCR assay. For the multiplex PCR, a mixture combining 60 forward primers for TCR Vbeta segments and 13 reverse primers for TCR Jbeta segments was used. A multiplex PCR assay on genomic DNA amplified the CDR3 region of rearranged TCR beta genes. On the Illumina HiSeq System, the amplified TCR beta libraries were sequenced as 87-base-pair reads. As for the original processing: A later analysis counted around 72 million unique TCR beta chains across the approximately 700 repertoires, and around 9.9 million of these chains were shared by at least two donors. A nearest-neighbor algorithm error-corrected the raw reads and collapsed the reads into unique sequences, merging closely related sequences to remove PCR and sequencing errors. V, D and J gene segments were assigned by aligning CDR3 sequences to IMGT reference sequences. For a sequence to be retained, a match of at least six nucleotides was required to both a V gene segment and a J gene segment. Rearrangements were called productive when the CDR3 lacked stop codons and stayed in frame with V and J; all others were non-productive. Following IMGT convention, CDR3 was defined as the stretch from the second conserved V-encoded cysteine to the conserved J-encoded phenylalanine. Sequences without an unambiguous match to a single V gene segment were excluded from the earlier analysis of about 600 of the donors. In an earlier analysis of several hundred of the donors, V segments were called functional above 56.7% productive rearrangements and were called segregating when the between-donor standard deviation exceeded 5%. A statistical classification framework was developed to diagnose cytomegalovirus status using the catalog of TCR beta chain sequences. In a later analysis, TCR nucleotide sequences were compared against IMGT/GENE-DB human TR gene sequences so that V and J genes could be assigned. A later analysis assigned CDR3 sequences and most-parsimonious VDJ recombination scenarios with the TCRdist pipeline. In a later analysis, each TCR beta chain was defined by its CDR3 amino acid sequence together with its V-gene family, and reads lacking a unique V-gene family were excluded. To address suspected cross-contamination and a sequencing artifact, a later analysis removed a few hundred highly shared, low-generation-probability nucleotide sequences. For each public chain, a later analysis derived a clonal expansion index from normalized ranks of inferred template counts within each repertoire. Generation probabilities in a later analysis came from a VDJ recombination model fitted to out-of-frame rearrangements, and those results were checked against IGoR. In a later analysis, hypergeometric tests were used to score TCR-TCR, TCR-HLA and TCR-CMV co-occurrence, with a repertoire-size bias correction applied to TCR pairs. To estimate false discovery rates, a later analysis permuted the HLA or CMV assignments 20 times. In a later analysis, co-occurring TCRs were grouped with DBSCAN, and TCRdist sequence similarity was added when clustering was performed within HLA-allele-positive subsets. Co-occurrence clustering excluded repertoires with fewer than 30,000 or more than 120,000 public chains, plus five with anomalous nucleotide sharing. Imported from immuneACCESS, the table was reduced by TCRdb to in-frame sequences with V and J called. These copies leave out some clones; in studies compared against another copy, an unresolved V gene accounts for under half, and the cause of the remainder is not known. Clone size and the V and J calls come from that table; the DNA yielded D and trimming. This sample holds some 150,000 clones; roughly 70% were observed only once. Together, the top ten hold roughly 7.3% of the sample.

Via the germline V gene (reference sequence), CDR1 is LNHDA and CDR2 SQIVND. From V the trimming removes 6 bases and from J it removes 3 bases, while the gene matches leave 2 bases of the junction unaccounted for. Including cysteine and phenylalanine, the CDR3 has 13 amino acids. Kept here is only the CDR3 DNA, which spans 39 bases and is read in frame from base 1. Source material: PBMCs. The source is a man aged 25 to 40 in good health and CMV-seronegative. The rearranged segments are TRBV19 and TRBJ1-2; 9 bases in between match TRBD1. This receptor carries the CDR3 CASRRQGDYGYTF. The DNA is TGTGCCAGTAGACGACAGGGGGACTATGGCTACACCTTC. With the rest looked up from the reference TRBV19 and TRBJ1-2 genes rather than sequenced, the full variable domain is DGGITQSPKYLFRKEGQNVTLSCEQNLNHDAMYWYRQDPGQGLRLIYYSQIVNDFQKGDIAEGYSVSREKKESFPLTVTSAQKNPTAFYLCASRRQGDYGYTFGSGTRLTVV.